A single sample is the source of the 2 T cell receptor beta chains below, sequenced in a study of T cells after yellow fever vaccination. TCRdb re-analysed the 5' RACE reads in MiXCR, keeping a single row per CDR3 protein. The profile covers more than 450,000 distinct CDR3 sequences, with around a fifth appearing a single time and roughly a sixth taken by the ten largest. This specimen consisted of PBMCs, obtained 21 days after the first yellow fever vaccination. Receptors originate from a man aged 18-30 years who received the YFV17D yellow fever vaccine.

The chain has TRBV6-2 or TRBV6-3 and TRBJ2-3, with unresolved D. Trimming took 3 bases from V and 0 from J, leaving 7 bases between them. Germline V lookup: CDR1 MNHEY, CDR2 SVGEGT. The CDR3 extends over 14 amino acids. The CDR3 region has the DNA TGTGCCAGCAGTTATGCGGTTAGCACAGATACGCAGTATTTT. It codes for CASSYAVSTDTQYF.

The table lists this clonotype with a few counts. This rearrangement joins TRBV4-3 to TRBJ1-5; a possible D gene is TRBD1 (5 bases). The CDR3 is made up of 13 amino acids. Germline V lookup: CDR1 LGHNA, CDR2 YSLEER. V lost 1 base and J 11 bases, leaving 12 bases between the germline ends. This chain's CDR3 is CASSQGQGRSQHF. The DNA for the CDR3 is TGCGCCAGCAGCCAAGGTCAGGGCAGATCCCAGCATTTT.